The rows below give T cell receptor beta chains drawn from one sample of a study of control samples from healthy donors and cancer patients. The protocol was immunoSEQ multiplex PCR, while the TCRdb copy is restricted to in-frame clones and leaves out a portion. The profile shows some 150,000 clones, 94% of them singletons. Sequences were obtained from blood. The receptor source for this set is a man between 40 and 49 years old in good health. Each CDR3 is given with its conserved first and last residue. D genes are given only for firm matches. Size is stated for part of the rows, as once, few or many counts, or as a class when the clone is expanded.

V gene: TRBV13
J gene: TRBJ1-2
clone size: .
D gene: TRBD1
CDR3 DNA: TGTGCCAGCAGCGTCGCGGGACAGGGAGATGGCTACACCTTC
CDR3 protein: CASSVAGQGDGYTF

V gene: TRBV29-1
J gene: TRBJ1-1
clone size: .
D gene: .
CDR3 DNA: TGCAGCGTCGTACTACAGGGTAGGAACACTGAAGCTTTCTTT
CDR3 protein: CSVVLQGRNTEAFF

V gene: TRBV25-1
J gene: TRBJ1-4
clone size: .
D gene: .
CDR3 DNA: TGTGCCAGCAGTGAAGCGCCTCGCCGGGGGGAAAAACTGTTTTTT
CDR3 protein: CASSEAPRRGEKLFF

V gene: TRBV2
J gene: TRBJ1-1
clone size: .
D gene: .
CDR3 DNA: TGTGCCAGCAGTGATGCCAGGGAAACTGAAGCTTTCTTT
CDR3 protein: CASSDARETEAFF

V gene: TRBV7-2
J gene: TRBJ1-2
clone size: .
D gene: TRBD1
CDR3 DNA: TGTGCCAGCAGCTTAGGACAGGGATATGGCTACACCTTC
CDR3 protein: CASSLGQGYGYTF

V gene: TRBV4-1
J gene: TRBJ2-3
clone size: once
D gene: TRBD2
CDR3 DNA: TGCGCCAGCAGCCAAGAAGCTAGCGGGGGGGCCGGGAGGGATACGCAGTATTTT
CDR3 protein: CASSQEASGGAGRDTQYF

V gene: TRBV5-4
J gene: TRBJ2-7
clone size: .
D gene: TRBD2
CDR3 DNA: TGTGCCAGCAGCCCCACAGCGGGAGTCTACGAGCAGTACTTC
CDR3 protein: CASSPTAGVYEQYF

V gene: TRBV4-1
J gene: TRBJ2-7
clone size: .
D gene: TRBD2
CDR3 DNA: TGCGCCAGCAGCCCGATCGATCTAGCGGGAGAGAGGAACGAGCAGTACTTC
CDR3 protein: CASSPIDLAGERNEQYF

V gene: TRBV9
J gene: TRBJ1-1
clone size: .
D gene: TRBD1
CDR3 DNA: TGTGCCAGCAGCAAGGACAGGGCGAACACTGAAGCTTTCTTT
CDR3 protein: CASSKDRANTEAFF

V gene: TRBV27
J gene: TRBJ1-6
clone size: .
D gene: .
CDR3 DNA: TGTGCCAGCAGTTCGCGACAGACCTATAATTCACCCCTCCACTTT
CDR3 protein: CASSSRQTYNSPLHF

V gene: TRBV5-1
J gene: TRBJ2-7
clone size: once
D gene: TRBD2
CDR3 DNA: TGCGCCAGCAGCTTCACTAGCGGACTCTACGAGCAGTACTTC
CDR3 protein: CASSFTSGLYEQYF

V gene: TRBV18
J gene: TRBJ2-5
clone size: .
D gene: .
CDR3 DNA: TGTGCCAGCTCACCACCGTCGGAGACCCAGTACTTC
CDR3 protein: CASSPPSETQYF

V gene: TRBV7-9
J gene: TRBJ2-2
clone size: .
D gene: TRBD1
CDR3 DNA: TGTGCCAGCAGCTTCCCGGGACAGGGATTCATCGGGGAGCTGTTTTTT
CDR3 protein: CASSFPGQGFIGELFF

V gene: TRBV5-4
J gene: TRBJ2-1
clone size: .
D gene: .
CDR3 DNA: TGTGCCAGCAGCTATGTCGGTGAGCAGTTCTTC
CDR3 protein: CASSYVGEQFF

V gene: TRBV2
J gene: TRBJ1-3
clone size: .
D gene: .
CDR3 DNA: TGTGCCAACGGTAGTGGCATTAACTCTGGAAACACCATATATTTT
CDR3 protein: CANGSGINSGNTIYF

V gene: TRBV5-1
J gene: TRBJ2-5
clone size: .
D gene: .
CDR3 DNA: TGCGCCAGCAGCTTGGGGGCGACGGAGACCCAGTACTTC
CDR3 protein: CASSLGATETQYF

V gene: TRBV19
J gene: TRBJ2-1
clone size: .
D gene: TRBD2
CDR3 DNA: TGTGCCAGTAGTATGGGACTAGCCGCAGGGGGCAATGAGCAGTTCTTC
CDR3 protein: CASSMGLAAGGNEQFF

V gene: TRBV6-1
J gene: TRBJ1-3
clone size: once
D gene: TRBD1
CDR3 DNA: TGTGCCAGCAGTGAAGAGGACAGGGACGGAAACACCATATATTTT
CDR3 protein: CASSEEDRDGNTIYF

V gene: TRBV2
J gene: TRBJ1-4
clone size: .
D gene: .
CDR3 DNA: TGTGCCAGCACCAAACAGGGTCAACTAATCGAAAAACTGTTTTTT
CDR3 protein: CASTKQGQLIEKLFF

V gene: TRBV4-1
J gene: TRBJ1-4
clone size: .
D gene: .
CDR3 DNA: TGCGCCAGCAGCCAAGGTATAGCAGGGCGTAATGCGGAAAAACTGTTTTTT
CDR3 protein: CASSQGIAGRNAEKLFF

V gene: TRBV6-1
J gene: TRBJ1-5
clone size: .
D gene: .
CDR3 DNA: TGTGCCAGCAGTGAATCTGGGGGAAACCAGCCCCAGCATTTT
CDR3 protein: CASSESGGNQPQHF

V gene: TRBV7-9
J gene: TRBJ1-3
clone size: .
D gene: .
CDR3 DNA: TGTGCCAGCAGCTTAGTAGTGGGGACGTCTGGAAACACCATATATTTT
CDR3 protein: CASSLVVGTSGNTIYF

V gene: TRBV5-1
J gene: TRBJ1-2
clone size: .
D gene: .
CDR3 DNA: TGCGCCAGCAGCTTGGACAGGAGGGTTGGCTACACCTTC
CDR3 protein: CASSLDRRVGYTF

V gene: TRBV18
J gene: TRBJ2-7
clone size: .
D gene: .
CDR3 DNA: TGTGCCAGCTCAATACAAAACTACGAGCAGTACTTC
CDR3 protein: CASSIQNYEQYF

V gene: TRBV9
J gene: TRBJ2-7
clone size: .
D gene: .
CDR3 DNA: TGTGCCAGCAGCGTAGGGCAGAGCTCCTACGAGCAGTACTTC
CDR3 protein: CASSVGQSSYEQYF

V gene: TRBV20-1
J gene: TRBJ2-1
clone size: .
D gene: .
CDR3 DNA: TGCAGTTGCTTAACCAGGAGCGAGCAGTTCTTC
CDR3 protein: CSCLTRSEQFF

V gene: TRBV5-1
J gene: TRBJ2-2
clone size: .
D gene: TRBD2
CDR3 DNA: TGCGCCAGCAGCCTAAACGGGCTAGCGGGAGACTGGACCGGGGAGCTGTTTTTT
CDR3 protein: CASSLNGLAGDWTGELFF

V gene: TRBV7-2
J gene: TRBJ2-7
clone size: .
D gene: .
CDR3 DNA: TGTGCCAGCAGCTTAGAACGAGTTCCGCGGACAGTCTCCTACGAGCAGTACTTC
CDR3 protein: CASSLERVPRTVSYEQYF

V gene: TRBV11-3
J gene: TRBJ2-3
clone size: .
D gene: .
CDR3 DNA: TGTGCCAGCAGCTTAGATCCAAGCGGTAGCACAGATACGCAGTATTTT
CDR3 protein: CASSLDPSGSTDTQYF

V gene: TRBV11-3
J gene: TRBJ2-1
clone size: once
D gene: TRBD2
CDR3 DNA: TGTGCCAGCAGCTTACGCGGGGGGCCTTCGGAGCAGTTCTTC
CDR3 protein: CASSLRGGPSEQFF

V gene: TRBV9
J gene: TRBJ2-2
clone size: .
D gene: .
CDR3 DNA: TGTGCCAGCAGCGCCGGGGATAGGGACACCGGGGAGCTGTTTTTT
CDR3 protein: CASSAGDRDTGELFF

V gene: TRBV4-1
J gene: TRBJ1-4
clone size: .
D gene: TRBD1
CDR3 DNA: TGCGCCAGCAGCCAAGACGACAGGGGGCGGGAAAAACTGTTTTTT
CDR3 protein: CASSQDDRGREKLFF

V gene: TRBV27
J gene: TRBJ2-2
clone size: .
D gene: .
CDR3 DNA: TGTGCCAGCAGCCCGGGGCGTGTGGTCCGGGATTACAACACCGGGGAGCTGTTTTTT
CDR3 protein: CASSPGRVVRDYNTGELFF

V gene: TRBV19
J gene: TRBJ1-5
clone size: .
D gene: TRBD1
CDR3 DNA: TGTGCCAGTAGTACTGGACAGGGTCTGAATCAGCCCCAGCATTTT
CDR3 protein: CASSTGQGLNQPQHF

V gene: TRBV27
J gene: TRBJ2-7
clone size: .
D gene: TRBD2
CDR3 DNA: TGTGCCAGCAGTACAAGGACTAGGAGGGAGCAGTACTTC
CDR3 protein: CASSTRTRREQYF

V gene: TRBV6-5
J gene: TRBJ1-1
clone size: once
D gene: TRBD1
CDR3 DNA: TGTGCCAGCAGCAACAGGGGGAGGAACACTGAAGCTTTCTTT
CDR3 protein: CASSNRGRNTEAFF

V gene: TRBV4-2
J gene: TRBJ2-7
clone size: once
D gene: TRBD2
CDR3 DNA: TGTGCCAGCAGCCAAGATTCTGGACTAGCGGAAGCCCGCTCCTACGAGCAGTACTTC
CDR3 protein: CASSQDSGLAEARSYEQYF

V gene: TRBV18
J gene: TRBJ1-2
clone size: .
D gene: TRBD1
CDR3 DNA: TGTGCCAGCTCATCATTACCCCCGGGACAGGGGTATAATGGCTACACCTTC
CDR3 protein: CASSSLPPGQGYNGYTF

V gene: TRBV7-2
J gene: TRBJ2-2
clone size: .
D gene: .
CDR3 DNA: TGTGCCAGCAGCCTAAAGAGGATATCCACCGGGGAGCTGTTTTTT
CDR3 protein: CASSLKRISTGELFF

V gene: TRBV4-1
J gene: TRBJ2-7
clone size: .
D gene: TRBD1
CDR3 DNA: TGCGCCAGCAGCCAAAATCACGACTACGGACAGGGGAAAGGTGAGCAGTACTTC
CDR3 protein: CASSQNHDYGQGKGEQYF

V gene: TRBV19
J gene: TRBJ1-5
clone size: .
D gene: .
CDR3 DNA: TGTGCCAGTAGAGGCCGAGGCAATCAGCCCCAGCATTTT
CDR3 protein: CASRGRGNQPQHF

V gene: TRBV19
J gene: TRBJ2-7
clone size: .
D gene: TRBD1
CDR3 DNA: TGTGCCAGTAGGGGGACGGGACAGGGGAAGCAGTACTTC
CDR3 protein: CASRGTGQGKQYF

V gene: TRBV4-3
J gene: TRBJ1-2
clone size: .
D gene: TRBD1
CDR3 DNA: TGCGCCAGCAGCGGTTGGGGACAGGAGGGTAACTATGGCTACACCTTC
CDR3 protein: CASSGWGQEGNYGYTF

V gene: TRBV5-6
J gene: TRBJ1-4
clone size: .
D gene: .
CDR3 DNA: TGTGCCAGCAGCTTGGGAGCAGAACCCCGGGGTGAAAAACTGTTTTTT
CDR3 protein: CASSLGAEPRGEKLFF

V gene: TRBV12-3/TRBV12-4
J gene: TRBJ1-2
clone size: few
D gene: .
CDR3 DNA: TGTGCCAGCAGAGCGGACAGTTTCGTTTACACCTTC
CDR3 protein: CASRADSFVYTF

V gene: TRBV19
J gene: TRBJ2-7
clone size: .
D gene: TRBD2
CDR3 DNA: TGTGCCAGTACCCCGGTGGCGGGAGGCTACGAGCAGTACTTC
CDR3 protein: CASTPVAGGYEQYF

V gene: TRBV6-5
J gene: TRBJ2-1
clone size: .
D gene: TRBD1
CDR3 DNA: TGTGCCAGCAGGCCACAGGGGTGGTACAATGAGCAGTTCTTC
CDR3 protein: CASRPQGWYNEQFF

V gene: TRBV11-2
J gene: TRBJ1-1
clone size: few
D gene: .
CDR3 DNA: TGTGCCAGCAGCTTAAGCCTAACAGGCACTGAAGCTTTCTTT
CDR3 protein: CASSLSLTGTEAFF

V gene: TRBV5-4
J gene: TRBJ2-1
clone size: .
D gene: .
CDR3 DNA: TGTGCCAGCAGCTTGGGGGACCTCAATGAGCAGTTCTTC
CDR3 protein: CASSLGDLNEQFF

V gene: TRBV25-1
J gene: TRBJ1-2
clone size: .
D gene: .
CDR3 DNA: TGTGCCAGCAGTGAAACAGGGCGATCTCCGGGGGGCTACACCTTC
CDR3 protein: CASSETGRSPGGYTF

V gene: TRBV5-6
J gene: TRBJ2-3
clone size: .
D gene: TRBD1
CDR3 DNA: TGTGCCAGCAGCTTGAGGACAGGGGCAGATACGCAGTATTTT
CDR3 protein: CASSLRTGADTQYF

V gene: TRBV27
J gene: TRBJ1-2
clone size: .
D gene: TRBD1
CDR3 DNA: TGTGCCAGCAGGGCGGGGGACAGGGGGGCCTATGGCTACACCTTC
CDR3 protein: CASRAGDRGAYGYTF

V gene: TRBV4-2
J gene: TRBJ2-3
clone size: .
D gene: .
CDR3 DNA: TGTGCCAGCATCCTTCGTGGAGGCACAGATACGCAGTATTTT
CDR3 protein: CASILRGGTDTQYF

V gene: TRBV6-5
J gene: TRBJ2-7
clone size: .
D gene: TRBD1
CDR3 DNA: TGTGCCAGCAGCCCCCCCTCCGGACAGGGAGGCGAGCAGTACTTC
CDR3 protein: CASSPPSGQGGEQYF

V gene: TRBV6-1
J gene: TRBJ2-7
clone size: .
D gene: .
CDR3 DNA: TGTGCCAGCAGTGAGCAGGGATCAGATCCCTCCTACGAGCAGTACTTC
CDR3 protein: CASSEQGSDPSYEQYF